These 6 T cell receptor beta chains came from one sample sequenced in a study of naive and memory T cell subsets (TCRdb year 2017). Results and caveats for the whole study, not just this receptor: A few larger clonotypes were present in naive repertoires, especially CD8 naive repertoires, and these clonotypes were possibly memory cells re-expressing CD45RA.

These receptors lack a known antigen. The library was produced with UMI-ligation and nested PCR. The sample was run on an Illumina MiSeq. The beta constant-region primer was an equimolar mix of two oligonucleotides covering both TRBC1 and TRBC2. The ligated cDNA went through four rounds of PCR with nested alpha and beta constant-region primers together with the SP2 primer. TCRdb reprocessed the public reads (quality trimming at Q25 with fastp, clone calling with MiXCR) and kept in-frame beta chains. CDR3 protein duplicates are merged, each entry listing the most common genes and DNA. Within this sample are 140,000 to 150,000 distinct CDR3 sequences, with roughly 22% of them counted one time only. Together, the top ten hold around 0.097% of the sample. The sequenced sample consisted of naive CD4+ T cells from blood. The meaning of the sample's cell subset or site label: naive T cells, CD45RA high CD27+. The origin of the receptors is a human donor in good health.

J is TRBJ2-5 and V is TRBV30; D gene uncertain. The CDR3 is 11 amino acids. Germline CDR1 is GTSNPN and CDR2 is SVGIG (reference sequence). V was clipped by 5 bases and J by 5 bases, with 9 bases between them. The CDR3, as DNA: TGTGCCTGGGCCCTCGGGGAGACCCAGTACTTC. Residues: CAWALGETQYF.

This rearrangement joins TRBV28 to TRBJ2-1; D remains ambiguous. Trimming removed 5 bases at V and 3 bases at J, with 14 bases between. The germline gives CDR1 MDHEN, CDR2 SYDVKM. This CDR3 is 15 amino acids long. DNA for the CDR3: TGTGCCAGCAGTCCCCAGAGCGCTAGCTACAATGAGCAGTTCTTC. Its translation: CASSPQSASYNEQFF.

The sample holds a few counts of this clonotype. The chain joins TRBV7-6 to TRBJ2-5; D may match TRBD1 or TRBD2 (5 bases each). The CDR3 covers 17 residues. Germline V gives CDR1 SGHVS, CDR2 FNYEAQ. Trimming pared 1 base from V and 4 bases from J, leaving 19 bases between. CDR3 sequence reads: CASSLGVGRSPSETQYF. CDR3 coding DNA: TGTGCCAGCAGCTTAGGGGTGGGACGTTCGCCTTCAGAGACCCAGTACTTC.

This clonotype has just a few counts. V usage is TRBV24-1 and J usage is TRBJ2-1; D is unresolved. The germline CDR1 and CDR2 sequences are KGHDR and SFDVKD. The V and J ends lost 4 bases and 6 bases respectively, with 15 bases between them. The CDR3 consists of 15 residues. CDR3 sequence reads: CATSDSTEVSNEQFF. Here the CDR3 DNA reads TGTGCCACCAGTGACTCTACTGAAGTCAGCAATGAGCAGTTCTTC.

This clonotype turned up a few times. This sequence joins TRBV4-3 and TRBJ1-6; maybe TRBD1 (5 bases). CDR1 LGHNA and CDR2 YSLEER come from the germline V gene. The CDR3 extends over 15 amino acids. V lost 1 base, J lost 6 bases, and 10 bases lay in between. The CDR3 bases are TGCGCCAGCAGCCAAGGCCAAGGGGTTAATTCACCCCTCCACTTT. This translates into CASSQGQGVNSPLHF.

The CDR3 region is CASSYYRNQPQHF. As DNA, the CDR3 is TGTGCCAGCAGTTACTATCGGAATCAGCCCCAGCATTTT. The chain has TRBV6-2 or TRBV6-3 and TRBJ1-5; no reliable D call. The CDR3 is made up of 13 amino acids. With 1 base removed from V and 4 bases from J, the gap between germline ends came to 5 bases. From germline, CDR1 is MNHEY and CDR2 SVGEGT.